Listed below are T cell receptor beta chains from one sample, sequenced in a study of blood T cell repertoires in COVID-19. The assay was immunoSEQ multiplex PCR, and TCRdb's table has in-frame clones only and misses some. This sample carries some 170,000 clones, about 88% of them seen once, and the ten largest clones take roughly 1.2%. The sequenced sample was PBMCs or T cells enriched from blood (not recorded which). All receptors come from a human donor with acute COVID-19. The donor label of this sample is uncertain. CDR3s include the opening cysteine and the closing phenylalanine or tryptophan. D genes are given only for firm matches. Clone size is given for some rows only: seen once, a few or many times, or a class if the clone is expanded.

clone size: -; V gene: TRBV2; J gene: TRBJ1-1; CDR3 length: 13; D gene: -; CDR3 DNA: TGTGCCAGCAGTGAACAGGGGCCAGCTGAAGCTTTCTTT; CDR3 protein: CASSEQGPAEAFF
clone size: -; V gene: TRBV4-2; J gene: TRBJ2-1; CDR3 length: 18; D gene: TRBD2; CDR3 DNA: TGTGCCAGCAGCCAGGAGGGCCCTCAAACGGGGGGGCCCCCCCCGCAGTTCTTC; CDR3 protein: CASSQEGPQTGGPPPQFF
clone size: -; V gene: TRBV6-5; J gene: TRBJ1-1; CDR3 length: 12; D gene: TRBD1; CDR3 DNA: TGTGCCAGCAGTTCACAGGGGGCTGAAGCTTTCTTT; CDR3 protein: CASSSQGAEAFF
clone size: -; V gene: TRBV4-2; J gene: TRBJ2-2; CDR3 length: 16; D gene: -; CDR3 DNA: TGTGCCAGCAGCCAATACCTTAGCGAGGTCACCGGGGAGCTGTTTTTT; CDR3 protein: CASSQYLSEVTGELFF
clone size: -; V gene: TRBV7-9; J gene: TRBJ2-5; CDR3 length: 15; D gene: -; CDR3 DNA: TGTGCCAGCAGCAAACCATCCCGGGAGTTGGAGACCCAGTACTTC; CDR3 protein: CASSKPSRELETQYF
clone size: -; V gene: TRBV3-1/TRBV3-2; J gene: TRBJ2-1; CDR3 length: 14; D gene: TRBD2; CDR3 DNA: TGTGCCAGCGGACTAGCGGGGAAGCACAATGAGCAGTTCTTC; CDR3 protein: CASGLAGKHNEQFF
clone size: -; V gene: TRBV28; J gene: TRBJ1-2; CDR3 length: 16; D gene: TRBD1; CDR3 DNA: TGTGCCAGCAGTGTAGACAGGGGGCGCGGTGACTATGGCTACACCTTC; CDR3 protein: CASSVDRGRGDYGYTF
clone size: -; V gene: TRBV9; J gene: TRBJ2-3; CDR3 length: 16; D gene: TRBD2; CDR3 DNA: TGTGCCAGCAGCGTTAGGACTAGCGGGGGCACAGATACGCAGTATTTT; CDR3 protein: CASSVRTSGGTDTQYF
clone size: -; V gene: TRBV18; J gene: TRBJ2-7; CDR3 length: 13; D gene: -; CDR3 DNA: TGTGCCAGCTCACCCGGAGGACAGCGCGAGCAGTACTTC; CDR3 protein: CASSPGGQREQYF
clone size: -; V gene: TRBV6-5; J gene: TRBJ1-3; CDR3 length: 15; D gene: -; CDR3 DNA: TGTGCCAGCAGTTACTCTGGCAGAAAAGGAAACACCATATATTTT; CDR3 protein: CASSYSGRKGNTIYF
clone size: once; V gene: TRBV5-8; J gene: TRBJ2-3; CDR3 length: 15; D gene: -; CDR3 DNA: TGTGCCAGCAGCTTCTCAGGGCCGTACACAGATACGCAGTATTTT; CDR3 protein: CASSFSGPYTDTQYF
clone size: once; V gene: TRBV15; J gene: TRBJ2-3; CDR3 length: 16; D gene: -; CDR3 DNA: TGTGCCACCAGCAGAGAAGGTGCAGGGGGCACAGATACGCAGTATTTT; CDR3 protein: CATSREGAGGTDTQYF
clone size: -; V gene: TRBV6-5; J gene: TRBJ2-1; CDR3 length: 12; D gene: TRBD2; CDR3 DNA: TGTGCCAGCAGTTTCCGGGGGGAGGTGCAGTTCTTC; CDR3 protein: CASSFRGEVQFF
clone size: -; V gene: TRBV19; J gene: TRBJ2-1; CDR3 length: 18; D gene: TRBD1; CDR3 DNA: TGTGCCAGTAGTTGGTTAGGGACAGGGAAACGGGCCTACAATGAGCAGTTCTTC; CDR3 protein: CASSWLGTGKRAYNEQFF
clone size: -; V gene: TRBV4-1; J gene: TRBJ1-5; CDR3 length: 15; D gene: TRBD1; CDR3 DNA: TGCGCCAGCAGGGCTCAGGGGGACAGCAATCAGCCCCAGCATTTT; CDR3 protein: CASRAQGDSNQPQHF
clone size: -; V gene: TRBV19; J gene: TRBJ1-2; CDR3 length: 12; D gene: -; CDR3 DNA: TGTGCCAGTGCTGGCAGACTCTATGGCTACACCTTC; CDR3 protein: CASAGRLYGYTF